The T cell receptor beta chain described here comes from a study of blood T cell repertoires in COVID-19. This CDR3 is 17 amino acids long. V trimming: 2 bases; J trimming: 5 bases; junction bases outside the gene matches: 8. Germline CDR1 reads SEHNR; CDR2 reads FQNEAQ (reference sequence). Only in-frame clones appear in the TCRdb table, and some are missing; sequencing was by immunoSEQ multiplex PCR. This table has about 250,000 clones, roughly 85% appearing once. Enrolled through a virtual design, the participants were between 18 and 89 years of age and came from fewer than 30 US areas. Participants had their cohort set by participant-reported clinical history.

The rearrangement joins TRBV7-9 to TRBJ2-1; TRBD2 aligns across 11 bases. This TCR was sampled from a woman aged 40 to 50 who had been exposed to COVID-19. What was sequenced was PBMCs or T cells enriched from blood (not recorded which). The CDR3 spells CASSLRISGGVHNEQFF. The CDR3 DNA reads as TGTGCCAGCAGCTTAAGAATTAGCGGGGGGGTTCACAATGAGCAGTTCTTC. Full variable domain (rest looked up from reference TRBV7-9 and TRBJ2-1): DTGVSQNPRHKITKRGQNVTFRCDPISEHNRLYWYRQTLGQGPEFLTYFQNEAQLEKSRLLSDRFSAERPKGSFSTLEIQRTEQGDSAMYLCASSLRISGGVHNEQFFGPGTRLTVL.